This T cell receptor beta chain was found in a study of post-analysis software for immune sequencing data. Study in general: Courses of disease covered relapsing-remitting, secondary progressive and progressive-relapsing multiple sclerosis. Whole-study results and caveats: TRBV segments more frequent in patients than in controls numbered several and included TRBV5-6, TRBV5-1 and TRBV20-1. Normalized Chao1 diversity was significantly reduced in patients versus controls.

This CDR3 contains 15 residues. The junction had 8 bases not matched to a gene; V was cut back by 4 bases and J by 4 bases. Germline CDR1 reads MNHNS; CDR2 reads SASEGT. Unique-molecular-identifier-tagged TCR beta cDNA libraries were used. The T cell input of roughly 0.95 to 10 million gave hundreds of thousands of cDNA molecules. A single record per CDR3 protein comes from TCRdb applying MiXCR to the PCR reads. The sample contains 500,000 to 600,000 distinct CDR3 sequences, around 47% of which appear only once. In its sample, this clonotype was seen a few times. Its antigen remains unidentified. Material for sequencing was blood. The chain is built from TRBV6-1 and TRBJ2-7; 9 positions agree with TRBD1. The source of this sequence is a girl aged 5-17 years with multiple sclerosis. The CDR3 loop is CASSARGDRDYEQYF. In DNA form, the CDR3 reads TGTGCCAGCAGTGCCCGCGGGGACAGGGATTACGAGCAGTACTTC.